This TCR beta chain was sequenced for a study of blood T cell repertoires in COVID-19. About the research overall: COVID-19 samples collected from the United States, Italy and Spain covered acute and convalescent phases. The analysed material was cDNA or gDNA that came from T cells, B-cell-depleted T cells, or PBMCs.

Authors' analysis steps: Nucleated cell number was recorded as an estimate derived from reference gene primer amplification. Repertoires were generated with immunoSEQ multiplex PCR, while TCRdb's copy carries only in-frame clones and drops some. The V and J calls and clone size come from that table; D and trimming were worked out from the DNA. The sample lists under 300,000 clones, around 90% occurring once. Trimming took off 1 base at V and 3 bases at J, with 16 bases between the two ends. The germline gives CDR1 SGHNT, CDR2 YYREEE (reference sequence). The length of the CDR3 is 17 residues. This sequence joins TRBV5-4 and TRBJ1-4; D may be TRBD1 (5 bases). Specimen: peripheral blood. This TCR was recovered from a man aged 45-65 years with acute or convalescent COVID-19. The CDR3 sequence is CASSLKTGLLSNEKLFF. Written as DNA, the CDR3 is TGTGCCAGCAGCTTGAAAACAGGCCTTCTGTCTAATGAAAAACTGTTTTTT.